This T cell receptor beta chain derives from a study of EBV T-cell therapy then PD-1 blockade in nasopharyngeal carcinoma. Sequenced by immunoSEQ multiplex PCR; TCRdb stores in-frame clones only, minus some. The sample yields about 17,000 clones, around four fifths seen once. For this clone: Its cognate antigen is unknown.

Germline V gene data show CDR1 as SGHVS and CDR2 as FQNEAQ. Unmatched junction bases numbered 7, after V lost 4 bases and J lost 4 bases. This CDR3 has 16 amino acids. Treatment defined: AdE1-LMPpoly-expanded autologous EBV-specific T-cell therapy followed by anti-PD-1 nivolumab. The sample in question was CD8+ T cells from blood, obtained at day 0 from a patient whose treatment included autologous EBV-specific T cells and nivolumab. The gene calls are TRBV7-8 and TRBJ2-2, with TRBD2 identical over 9 bases. The clonotype originates from a man aged 35 to 55 with nasopharyngeal carcinoma. CDR3 nucleotide sequence: TGTGCCAGCAGCTCCCCGCTAGCGGGGTTCACCGGGGAGCTGTTTTTT. Amino acid sequence: CASSSPLAGFTGELFF. Full variable domain (missing parts from reference TRBV7-8 and TRBJ2-2): GAGVSQSPRYKVAKRGQDVALRCDPISGHVSLFWYQQALGQGPEFLTYFQNEAQLDKSGLPSDRFFAERPEGSVSTLKIQRTQQEDSAVYLCASSSPLAGFTGELFFGEGSRLTVL.